The clone carrying this T cell receptor beta chain was seen a single time. As yet, its antigen is unknown. This record belongs to a study of shared clonotypes between healthy human individuals. Findings and caveats of the study: Sampling involved blood alone; tissue repertoires likely differ. A handful of donors had 5% to 6.5% of their naive CD4 clonotypes in common.

There were only Caucasian adults among the donors, and all lived in Nashville, Tennessee. A CD45RA+ naive subset and a CD45RA-negative memory subset were split from CD4+ cells. Sequenced by immunoSEQ multiplex PCR; TCRdb stores in-frame clones only, minus some. The sample consists of about 1 million clones, approximately 80% of them appearing once. The CDR3 loop spans 14 amino acids. Germline values: CDR1 SNHLY, CDR2 FYNNEI. V lost 8 bases and J lost 2; bases outside the gene matches: 7. The specimen sequenced was memory CD4+ T cells from PBMCs. Specified subset: CD45RA-negative fraction. The rearrangement uses TRBV2 and TRBJ2-7, with 9 bases identical to TRBD1. The clonotype comes from a man in his late teens or twenties in good health. Some clones in this sample may be carry-over from other donors' samples. CDR3 in DNA: TGTGCCAGCGGCCCGGGACAGGGACCCTACGAGCAGTACTTC. Its translation: CASGPGQGPYEQYF.